The present T cell receptor beta chain was sequenced within a study of cytomegalovirus exposure and HLA in healthy donors. Broader study findings: TCR beta sequences reportedly predicted most subjects' HLA-A and HLA-B alleles accurately.

Note on this clone: Its antigen is as yet unknown. The junction does not match germline at one end; this may be a read error.

The CDR3 length is 16 residues. CDR1 is SEHNR, CDR2 FQNEAQ, per germline (reference sequence). 13 Jbeta primers and 60 Vbeta primers were used for the PCR. TCRdb's copy holds only in-frame clones and misses some; the assay was immunoSEQ multiplex PCR. The sample records more than 95,000 clones, over 70% being singletons. V and J are TRBV7-9 and TRBJ1-1; TRBD1 aligns across 8 bases. The sequence came from a woman aged 45-65 years in good health and CMV-seronegative. Sequencing was carried out using PBMCs. CDR3 loop: CSSSLGQGSSNTEAFF. CDR3 nucleotides: TGTTCCAGCAGCTTAGGACAGGGCTCCTCTAACACTGAAGCTTTCTTT.